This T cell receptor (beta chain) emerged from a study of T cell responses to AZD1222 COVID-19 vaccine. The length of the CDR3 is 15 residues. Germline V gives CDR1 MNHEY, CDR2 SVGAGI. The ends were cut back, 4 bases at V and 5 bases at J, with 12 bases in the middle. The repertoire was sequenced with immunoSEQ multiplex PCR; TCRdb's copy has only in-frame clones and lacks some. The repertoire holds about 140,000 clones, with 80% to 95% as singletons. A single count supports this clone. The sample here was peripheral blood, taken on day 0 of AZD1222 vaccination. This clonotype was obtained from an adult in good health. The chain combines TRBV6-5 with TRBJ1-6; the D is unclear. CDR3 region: CASSSRRGDNSPLHF. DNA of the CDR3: TGTGCCAGCAGTTCCCGGCGGGGTGATAATTCACCCCTCCACTTT.